This T cell receptor beta chain was sequenced in a study of T-cell memory formation after mild COVID-19. About the research overall: Largely donor-specific TCR clusters were found. Study conclusions and caveats: The SARS-CoV-2 specificity of second-wave clones reaching peak at day 37 remained unverified. A balance of CD4 and CD8 characterized clones contracting day 15 to 85, whereas later expanders leaned CD4+.

On this clonotype: Its antigen is not identified.

Looked up from germline, CDR1 is LNHDA and CDR2 is SQIVND (reference sequence). This CDR3 spans 14 amino acids. V lost 5 bases and J lost 2, with 13 bases in between. TCRdb processed the 5' RACE reads anew with MiXCR; each CDR3 protein has one entry. Of fewer than 700,000 distinct CDR3 sequences in the sample, about 22% were seen once. The specimen was PBMCs or a T cell subset sorted from them (not recorded which). This sequence joins TRBV19 and TRBJ2-7; D is perhaps TRBD1 or TRBD2 (6 bases each). The sequence was collected from an adult woman who had mild COVID-19 (a few samples of this study predate the infection). Cell type and time point are not known. The CDR3 is CASSSGAGTYEQYF. The CDR3 DNA reads TGTGCCAGTAGTTCGGGGGCTGGGACCTACGAGCAGTACTTC.